This TCR beta chain derives from a study of T cell responses to AZD1222 COVID-19 vaccine. Sequencing used immunoSEQ multiplex PCR; TCRdb keeps in-frame clones, though not all of them. The data contain some 200,000 clones, about 92% of them singletons. Specimen: peripheral blood, collected on day 0 of MenACWY control vaccination. The clonotype was recovered from an adult in good health.

The DNA of the CDR3 is TGCGCCAGCAGCGGGTCCGGGTGGGTCACTGAAGCTTTCTTT. Translating it yields CASSGSGWVTEAFF. The V and J genes are TRBV5-1 and TRBJ1-1; unclear D gene. The germline gives CDR1 SGHRS, CDR2 YFSETQ. The CDR3 is made up of 14 amino acids. With 4 bases removed from V and 4 bases from J, the gap between germline ends came to 14 bases. The entire variable domain, with the rest obtained from reference TRBV5-1 and TRBJ1-1, is as follows: KAGVTQTPRYLIKTRGQQVTLSCSPISGHRSVSWYQQTPGQGLQFLFEYFSETQRNKGNFPGRFSGRQFSNSRSEMNVSTLELGDSALYLCASSGSGWVTEAFFGQGTRLTVV.